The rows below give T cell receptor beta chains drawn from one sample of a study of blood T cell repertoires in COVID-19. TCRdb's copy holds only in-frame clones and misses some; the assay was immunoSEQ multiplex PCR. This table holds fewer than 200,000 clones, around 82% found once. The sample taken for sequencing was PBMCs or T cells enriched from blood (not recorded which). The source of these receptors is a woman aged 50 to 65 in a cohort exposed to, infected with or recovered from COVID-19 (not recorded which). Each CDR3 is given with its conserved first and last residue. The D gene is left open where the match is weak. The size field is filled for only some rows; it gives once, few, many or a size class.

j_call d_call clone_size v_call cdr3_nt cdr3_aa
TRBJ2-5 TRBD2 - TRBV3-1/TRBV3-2 TGTGCCAGCAGCCAAGATACTCCGGGGGGAGAGACCCAGTACTTC CASSQDTPGGETQYF
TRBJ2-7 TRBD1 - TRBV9 TGTGCCAGCAGCTCCGACAGGGCCCCCTACGAGCAGTACTTC CASSSDRAPYEQYF
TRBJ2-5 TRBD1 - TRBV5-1 TGCGCCAGCAGCTTGGGTTTGGGACAGGGGATCCAAGAGACCCAGTACTTC CASSLGLGQGIQETQYF
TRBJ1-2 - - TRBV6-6 TGTGCCAGCAGTGCCACAGGAGCTCTCTATGGCTACACCTTC CASSATGALYGYTF
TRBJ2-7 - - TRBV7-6 TGTGCCAGCACCCCGGACAAGGACTCCTACGAGCAGTACTTC CASTPDKDSYEQYF
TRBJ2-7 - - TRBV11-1 TGTGCCAGCAGCCGGACAGCGCTGGCCTACGAGCAGTACTTC CASSRTALAYEQYF
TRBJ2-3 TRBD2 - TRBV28 TGTGCCAGCAGTCTACGGCAGCGGGGGGCCTCAGATACGCAGTATTTT CASSLRQRGASDTQYF
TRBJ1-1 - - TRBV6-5 TGTGCCAGCAGTTACTCGGCGGGAGACACTGAAGCTTTCTTT CASSYSAGDTEAFF
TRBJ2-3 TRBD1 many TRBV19 TGTGCCAGTAGACAAGGACAGGAGACAGATACGCAGTATTTT CASRQGQETDTQYF
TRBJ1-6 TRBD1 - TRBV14 TGTGCCAGCAGCCCCTTAGGCAACAGACAGGGGTATAATTCACCCCTCCACTTT CASSPLGNRQGYNSPLHF
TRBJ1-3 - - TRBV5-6 TGTGCCAGCAGCTTGAGGAACAGGGCTGGAAACACCATATATTTT CASSLRNRAGNTIYF
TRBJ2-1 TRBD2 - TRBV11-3 TGTGCCAGCAGCTTGGGAGCGGGGGGGCCGGTGAATGAGCAGTTCTTC CASSLGAGGPVNEQFF
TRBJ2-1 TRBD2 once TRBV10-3 TGTGCCATCGCAGATACGGGACTACGGCCCAATGAGCAGTTCTTC CAIADTGLRPNEQFF
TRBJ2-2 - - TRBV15 TGTGCCACCAGCAGAGATCGAGGGTTTGCCGGGGAGCTGTTTTTT CATSRDRGFAGELFF
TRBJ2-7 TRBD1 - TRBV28 TGTGCCAGCAGTTTAGGCGGGACAGGGATCTACGAGCAGTACTTC CASSLGGTGIYEQYF
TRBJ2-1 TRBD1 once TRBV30 TGTGCCTGGAGTGGGACAGGGGCCTACAATGAGCAGTTCTTC CAWSGTGAYNEQFF
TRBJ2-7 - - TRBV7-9 TGTGCCAGCAGCTCCCGGAGTTACGAGCAGTACTTC CASSSRSYEQYF
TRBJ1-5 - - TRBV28 TGTGCCAGCAGTCCCCCCCCCGTAATGAGCAATCAGCCCCAGCATTTT CASSPPPVMSNQPQHF
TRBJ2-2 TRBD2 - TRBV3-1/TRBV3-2 TGTGCCAGCAGCCAACCTAGCGGGGGAGATATGGGGGAGCTGTTTTTT CASSQPSGGDMGELFF
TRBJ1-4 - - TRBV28 TGTGCCAGCAGCCATGGGGGGGCTGGTGAAAAACTGTTTTTT CASSHGGAGEKLFF
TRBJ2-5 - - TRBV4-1 TGCGCCAGCAGCCAACGCTCCCAGGGGCTGGGGACCCAGTACTTC CASSQRSQGLGTQYF
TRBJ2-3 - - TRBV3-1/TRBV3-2 TGTGCCAGCAGCCAAGATCTCATGGGAGGTACGCAGTATTTT CASSQDLMGGTQYF
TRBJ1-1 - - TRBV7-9 TGTGCCAGCAGCTTAGCGCTCAGGCCGGACACTGAAGCTTTCTTT CASSLALRPDTEAFF
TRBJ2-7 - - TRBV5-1 TGCGCCAGCAGCTTGGAGGGAACAAGGGGAACCTACGAGCAGTACTTC CASSLEGTRGTYEQYF
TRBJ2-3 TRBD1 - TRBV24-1 TGTGCCACCAGTGAGCCGAGGACAGGGGCAGATACGCAGTATTTT CATSEPRTGADTQYF
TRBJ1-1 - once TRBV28 TGTGCCAGCAGTGACAGAGGGGGGGACACTGAAGCTTTCTTT CASSDRGGDTEAFF
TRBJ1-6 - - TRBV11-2 TGTGCCAGCAGCTTAGATTTGTACAGGGTAAATTCACCCCTCCACTTT CASSLDLYRVNSPLHF
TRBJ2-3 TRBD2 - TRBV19 TGTGCCAGTATGGGGCGGGAGGGCCCAGATACGCAGTATTTT CASMGREGPDTQYF
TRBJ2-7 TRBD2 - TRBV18 TGTGCCAGCTCACCAGCTAGCGGGAAAGCCTACGAGCAGTACTTC CASSPASGKAYEQYF
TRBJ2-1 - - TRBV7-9 TGTGCCAGCAGCTTAGACTACCGACCCAATGAGCAGTTCTTC CASSLDYRPNEQFF
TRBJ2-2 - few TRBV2 TGTGCCAGCAGTGCAGTGGGCCGGAACACCGGGGAGCTGTTTTTT CASSAVGRNTGELFF
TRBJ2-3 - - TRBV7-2 TGTGCCAGCAGCTCTGGCAGGCTCAGCACAGATACGCAGTATTTT CASSSGRLSTDTQYF
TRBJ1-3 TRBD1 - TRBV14 TGTGCCAGCAGCCATCAGGACAGGGCGAATTTCGGAAACACCATATATTTT CASSHQDRANFGNTIYF
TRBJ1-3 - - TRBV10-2 TGCGCCAGCAGTGACAGGGTAGCCCCTGGAAACACCATATATTTT CASSDRVAPGNTIYF
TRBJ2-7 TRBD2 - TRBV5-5 TGTGCCAGCAGCCCGGGACTAGCGGCCTCCTACGAGCAGTACTTC CASSPGLAASYEQYF
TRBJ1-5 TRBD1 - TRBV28 TGTGCCAGCAGATCACAGGGGGCCGGCAATCAGCCCCAGCATTTT CASRSQGAGNQPQHF
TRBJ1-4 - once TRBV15 TGTGCCACCAGCAGACAGGGTCAAGGGAAGACGGAAAAACTGTTTTTT CATSRQGQGKTEKLFF
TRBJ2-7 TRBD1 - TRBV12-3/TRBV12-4 TGTGCCAGTCAGGGGGCCACCTACGAGCAGTACTTC CASQGATYEQYF
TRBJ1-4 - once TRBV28 TGTGCCAGCAGTTTTATCTCGACAGCGTCAACTAATGAAAAACTGTTTTTT CASSFISTASTNEKLFF
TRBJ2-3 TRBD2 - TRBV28 TGTGCCAGCAGTAACAAACTAGCGGGACGTACAGATACGCAGTATTTT CASSNKLAGRTDTQYF
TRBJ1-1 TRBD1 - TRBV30 TGTGCCTGGAGTCTCCCAAGGACAGGGGGCGCTGAGAACACTGAAGCTTTCTTT CAWSLPRTGGAENTEAFF
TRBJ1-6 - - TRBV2 TGTGCCAGCAAGGGGTTCCCTGCCTCACCCCTCCACTTT CASKGFPASPLHF
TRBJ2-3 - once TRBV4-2 TGTGCCAGCAGCCAACAGGTGCAAGATACGCAGTATTTT CASSQQVQDTQYF
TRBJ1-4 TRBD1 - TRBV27 TGTGCCAGCAGTTCTGGACAGGGCAAACTGTTTTTT CASSSGQGKLFF
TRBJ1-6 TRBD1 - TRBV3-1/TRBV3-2 TGTGCCAGCAGCCAAGACGGTCAGGGGGTTTCACCCCTCCACTTT CASSQDGQGVSPLHF
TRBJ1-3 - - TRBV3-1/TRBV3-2 TGTGCCAGCAGCCAAGAGCAGGACTCTGGAAACACCATATATTTT CASSQEQDSGNTIYF
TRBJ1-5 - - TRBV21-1 TGTGCCAGCAGTACCTACAGGGTTAGCAATCAGCCCCAGCATTTT CASSTYRVSNQPQHF
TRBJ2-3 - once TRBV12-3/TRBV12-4 TGTGCCAGCTCAAACACAGATACGCAGTATTTT CASSNTDTQYF
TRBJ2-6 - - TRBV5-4 TGTGCCAGCAGCTTAGACAGAACTGGGGCCAACGTCCTGACTTTC CASSLDRTGANVLTF